One and the same sample provided the 20 T cell receptor beta chains below, sequenced in a study of OX40 agonist ivuxolimab in advanced cancers. Produced via immunoSEQ multiplex PCR; TCRdb's table is partial and in-frame only. The table includes 72,000 or so clones, roughly 80% detected once. Sequenced material: CD4+ or CD8+ T cells sorted from blood, taken in a trial of the OX40 agonist ivuxolimab. The receptors shown here come from an adult with an advanced solid tumor such as melanoma, head and neck, liver or kidney cancer.

Turning to this clone: Additional DNA sequences in this sample encode the identical CDR3. The rearrangement joins TRBV12-5 to TRBJ1-4; D is undetermined. From germline, CDR1 is LGHNT and CDR2 FRNRAP. Trimming removed 6 bases from V and 5 bases from J, with 4 bases in between. The CDR3 runs to 11 residues. The CDR3, as DNA: TGTGCTAGTGGCCTCAATGAAAAACTGTTTTTT. It yields the protein CASGLNEKLFF.

The DNA for the CDR3 is TGTGCCAGCTCTCCGGATGCCGGGGCCAACGTCCTGACTTTC. This codes for CASSPDAGANVLTF. The V call is TRBV7-2, the J call TRBJ2-6; D uncertain. This CDR3 has 14 residues. Trimming removed 8 bases from V and 4 bases from J, with 12 bases in between. CDR1 is SGHTA, CDR2 FQGNSA, per germline.

The V call is TRBV16, the J call TRBJ2-2; weak D call: TRBD2 (6 bases). CDR3 length: 15 amino acids. V shed 2 bases and J shed 5 bases, with 12 bases lying between them. Per the germline V gene, CDR1 is KGHSY and CDR2 is FQNENV. The CDR3 loop reads CASSQQRVRTGELFF. In nucleotides, the CDR3 is TGTGCCAGCAGCCAACAGCGGGTCAGAACCGGGGAGCTGTTTTTT.

This clone appeared once. The V and J genes are TRBV18 and TRBJ1-2, with 9 bases fitting TRBD1. The CDR3 contains 15 residues. J gave up 5 bases and V 3 bases, and 7 bases lay outside the gene matches. CDR1 KGHSH and CDR2 LQKENI come from the germline V gene. CDR3 region: CASSPTGQGEYGYTF. The CDR3 DNA is TGTGCCAGCTCACCCACGGGACAGGGCGAATATGGCTACACCTTC.

This clone has only one observation. This chain links TRBV4-2 with TRBJ2-5; 13 nucleotides align to TRBD2. Germline CDR1 is LGHNA and CDR2 is YNFKEQ. CDR3 size: 17 residues. V shed 1 base, J shed 2 bases, and the junction held 4 bases outside the gene matches. CDR3 DNA sequence: TGTGCCAGCAGCCAAGGACCACTAGCGGGGGGGCAAGAGACCCAGTACTTC. Translation: CASSQGPLAGGQETQYF.

The chain links TRBV30 to TRBJ2-1; 11 nucleotides align to TRBD1. The J segment lost 1 base and the V segment lost 1 base, leaving 9 bases of the junction unmatched. CDR3 length: 18 amino acids. The germline V gene has CDR1 GTSNPN and CDR2 SVGIG (reference sequence). The CDR3 loop is CAWSGTGGALGSYNEQFF. DNA for the CDR3: TGTGCCTGGAGTGGGACAGGGGGCGCGTTGGGATCCTACAATGAGCAGTTCTTC.

The V and J genes are TRBV6-4 and TRBJ1-2, with D possibly being TRBD1 (6 bases). The CDR3 has 14 residues. Germline loops: CDR1 MRHNA, CDR2 SNTAGT. Trimming cost V 6 bases and J 2 bases, with 13 bases left between them. CDR3: CASSPTGSNYGYTF. The CDR3 coding sequence is TGTGCCAGCAGCCCAACAGGGAGCAACTATGGCTACACCTTC.

The chain recombines TRBV4-2 with TRBJ2-1; 14 nucleotides match TRBD2. Trimming removed 5 bases from V and 7 bases from J; junction bases left unmatched: 7. The length of the CDR3 is 16 residues. Germline V gives CDR1 LGHNA, CDR2 YNFKEQ. CDR3: CASSTRLAGGLNEQFF. CDR3 coding DNA: TGTGCCAGCAGCACACGACTAGCGGGGGGGTTAAATGAGCAGTTCTTC.

The chain uses TRBV5-8 and TRBJ2-1, with D perhaps matching TRBD1 (6 bases). The CDR3 loop spans 15 amino acids. V was cut by 5 bases and J by 8 bases, with 20 bases left in between. Germline CDR1 and CDR2: SGHTS and YDEGEE. CDR3 DNA: TGTGCCAGCAGAACCCGAACAGGGATTCTGGATGAGCAGTTCTTC. It specifies CASRTRTGILDEQFF.

This clone was observed a single time. In DNA, the CDR3 is TGTGCCAGTAGTCCGGACCCGACGGGCTCTGGAAACACCATATATTTT. This gives the protein CASSPDPTGSGNTIYF. This sequence joins TRBV19 and TRBJ1-3; D gene ambiguous. The CDR3 length is 16 residues. Trimming took off 5 bases at V and 0 bases at J, with 14 bases between the two ends. CDR1 and CDR2 (germline): LNHDA, SQIVND (reference sequence).

The rearrangement uses TRBV6-1 and TRBJ1-5, with no clear D. Germline values: CDR1 MNHNS, CDR2 SASEGT. The CDR3 extends over 13 amino acids. Trimming stripped 7 bases from V and 2 bases from J, with 9 bases between. CDR3 nucleotides: TGTGCCAGCATGAAGGTCGGCAATCAGCCCCAGCATTTT. Protein: CASMKVGNQPQHF.

The CDR3 reads CASSLGLKSTDTQYF. The CDR3 DNA is TGCGCCAGCAGCTTGGGACTAAAAAGCACAGATACGCAGTATTTT. This sequence joins TRBV5-1 and TRBJ2-3; a possible D gene is TRBD2 (5 bases). V lost 0 bases and J 0 bases, leaving 8 bases between the germline ends. The germline gives CDR1 SGHRS, CDR2 YFSETQ. The CDR3 runs to 15 residues.

The rearrangement joins TRBV21-1 to TRBJ2-7; the table assigns TRBD2, which was not confirmed against the DNA. TRBV21-1 is reported as a pseudogene. The CDR3 sequence is 17 residues long. This CDR3 reads CASSKKMTSGRPYEQYF. Here the CDR3 DNA reads TGTGCCAGCAGCAAAAAAATGACTAGCGGGCGACCCTACGAGCAGTACTTC.

The DNA for the CDR3 is TGTGCCAGTAGTATTGCCGGGAGCAATCAGCCCCAGCATTTT. It encodes CASSIAGSNQPQHF. The chain recombines TRBV19 with TRBJ1-5; D remains unclear. The CDR3 has 14 amino acids. Trimming pared 3 bases from V and 1 base from J, leaving 7 bases between. The germline CDR1 and CDR2 sequences are LNHDA and SQIVND (reference sequence).

The rearrangement links TRBV9 to TRBJ2-2; D perhaps matches TRBD2 (5 bases). V shed 1 base and J shed 3 bases, with 10 bases lying between them. CDR1 is SGDLS and CDR2 is YYNGEE in the germline V gene. The CDR3 extends over 15 amino acids. This CDR3 is CASSVRTFDTGELFF. CDR3 DNA: TGTGCCAGCAGCGTACGGACTTTCGACACCGGGGAGCTGTTTTTT.

The chain couples TRBV18 to TRBJ1-1, with a tentative D call TRBD1 (6 bases). The CDR3 loop spans 17 amino acids. The germline V and J ends were trimmed by 7 bases and 1 base, with 22 bases remaining between them. Germline CDR1 reads KGHSH; CDR2 reads LQKENI. The CDR3 loop is CASLSPRTSRGNTEAFF. CDR3 nucleotide sequence: TGTGCCAGCTTATCACCTCGGACATCCAGGGGGAACACTGAAGCTTTCTTT.

The chain has TRBV6-4 and TRBJ1-1; 9 bases fit TRBD1. Germline V gene lookup returns CDR1 MRHNA and CDR2 SNTAGT. The CDR3 is 13 amino acids. J was trimmed by 5 bases and V by 6 bases; bases with no gene match: 4. DNA of the CDR3: TGTGCCAGCAGGGGACAGGGTAGTACTGAAGCTTTCTTT. Amino acids: CASRGQGSTEAFF.

The CDR3 nucleotides are TGCGCCAGCAGCATGACAGGGAGATCCCTGGGGACTGAAGCTTTCTTT. As protein: CASSMTGRSLGTEAFF. This chain joins TRBV4-1 and TRBJ1-1, with 7 bases that match TRBD1. The germline CDR1 and CDR2 sequences are MGHRA and YSYEKL. The CDR3 is 16 residues long. The V segment lost 5 bases and the J segment 5 bases; nucleotides outside the gene matches: 14.

This clone was counted between two and nine times. The rearrangement links TRBV12-5 to TRBJ1-1; 7 bases agree with TRBD1. The V gene end was trimmed by 8 bases and the J gene end by 8 bases; junction bases not matched to a gene: 11. Germline-derived CDR1 and CDR2 are LGHNT and FRNRAP. The CDR3 extends over 13 amino acids. CDR3: CASLRSPGQEAFF. The CDR3 bases are TGTGCTAGTCTTCGGTCTCCGGGACAGGAAGCTTTCTTT.

This clone has a single count. The rearrangement joins TRBV7-3 to TRBJ2-2; 13 bases fit TRBD2. J lost 1 base, V lost 4 bases, and 3 bases had no gene match. The germline V gene encodes CDR1 SGHTA and CDR2 FQGTGA. This CDR3 is 17 amino acids long. The CDR3 reads CASSSRTSGGNTGELFF. The CDR3 bases are TGTGCCAGCAGCTCGAGGACTAGCGGGGGGAACACCGGGGAGCTGTTTTTT. Full variable domain (outside the CDR3, taken from reference TRBV7-3 and TRBJ2-2): GAGVSQTPSNKVTEKGKYVELRCDPISGHTALYWYRQSLGQGPEFLIYFQGTGAADDSGLPNDRFFAVRPEGSVSTLKIQRTERGDSAVYLCASSSRTSGGNTGELFFGEGSRLTVL.